This TCR beta chain was obtained from a study of beta chain features in type 1 diabetes. Study results and caveats: Moderately but significantly shorter TCRB CDR3s were found in Type 1 diabetes patients in all four CD4+ subsets. Type 1 diabetes patients had VDJ junctions that carried fewer insertions and more deletions.

Sequencing targeted expressed TCRB transcripts, as all isolated RNA had been reverse transcribed. This table comes from immunoSEQ multiplex PCR, and its TCRdb copy is limited to in-frame clones, with some not included. The profile shows under 250,000 clones, 25% to 30% of them singletons. One heparinised blood draw, averaging around 0.12 L, came from each donor. Based on CD45RO/CCR7/CD25/CD127/CD95/CD27, CD4+ regulatory, stem cell-like memory, naive and central memory cells were sorted. In regard to this clone: The antigen is undetermined.

CDR3 size: 15 residues. Between the trimmed V and J ends, which lost 0 bases and 2 bases, there was a span of 12 bases. Germline-derived CDR1 and CDR2 are SGHRS and YFSETQ. The receptor was derived from a man aged 25 to 40 in good health. This chain uses TRBV5-1 with TRBJ2-7, with a possible D match to TRBD2 (6 bases). Sequenced: central memory CD4+ T cells from blood. CDR3 loop: CASSLGAGYPYEQYF. The CDR3 DNA sequence: TGCGCCAGCAGCTTGGGAGCGGGCTACCCCTACGAGCAGTACTTC.